This T cell receptor (beta chain) appears in the sequencing data of a study of CD8+CD57+ T cells in acquired aplastic anemia. Overall study context: Sorted CD4+ and CD8+ cell DNA averaged roughly 3.2 ug.

Profiling of TCR beta VDJ combinations and CDR3 sequences used genomic DNA as template. TCRdb re-called the reads with MiXCR, one entry per CDR3 protein. The table has some 150,000 distinct CDR3 sequences, 71% seen once. The CDR3 has 11 amino acids. Germline values: CDR1 WSHSY, CDR2 SAAADI. V lost 7 bases, J lost 6 bases, and 7 bases lay in between. Flow cytometry had shown expanded CD8+CD57+ cells in the patients chosen for sequencing. All participating patients were living with severe acquired aplastic anemia. The clonotype comes from a human donor with aplastic anemia. Sequenced: sorted CD4+, CD8+, or CD8+CD57+ T cells (not recorded which) from PBMCs. The rearrangement links TRBV10-2 to TRBJ2-1; a possible D gene is TRBD2 (5 bases). Here the CDR3 reads CASMLANEQFF. CDR3 DNA sequence: TGCGCCAGCATGCTAGCCAATGAGCAGTTCTTC.